This record looks at one T cell receptor beta chain sequence and its context. V lost 5 bases, J lost 5 bases, and 3 bases stayed unmatched. Germline CDR1 and CDR2: SNHLY and FYNNEI. The CDR3 spans 14 residues. Profiling relied on immunoSEQ multiplex PCR, and the TCRdb table lists in-frame clones only, not all of them. The top ten hold about 4.7% of the sample, which has some 66,000 clones, over 75% seen once. These data are taken from a study of technical replicates of blood from a handful of donors. The sequence derives from a human donor in good health. Some clones in this sample may be carry-over from other donors' samples. The rearrangement joins TRBV2 to TRBJ2-7; 13 nucleotides agree with TRBD2. Sequencing was performed on PBMCs. The CDR3 DNA is TGTGCCAGCAGTCTCGGACTAGCGGGGGACGAGCAGTACTTC. Protein sequence: CASSLGLAGDEQYF.